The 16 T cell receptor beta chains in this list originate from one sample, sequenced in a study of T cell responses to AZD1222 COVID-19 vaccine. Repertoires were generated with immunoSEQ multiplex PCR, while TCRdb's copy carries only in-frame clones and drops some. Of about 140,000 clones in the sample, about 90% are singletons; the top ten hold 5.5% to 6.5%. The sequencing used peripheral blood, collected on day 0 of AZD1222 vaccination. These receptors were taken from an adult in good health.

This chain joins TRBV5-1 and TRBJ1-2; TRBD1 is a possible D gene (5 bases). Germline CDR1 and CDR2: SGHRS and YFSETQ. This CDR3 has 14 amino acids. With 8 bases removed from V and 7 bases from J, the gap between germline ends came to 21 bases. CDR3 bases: TGCGCCAGTCGACCCCCTGCGGGGCTTGTTGGCTACACCTTC. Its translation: CASRPPAGLVGYTF.

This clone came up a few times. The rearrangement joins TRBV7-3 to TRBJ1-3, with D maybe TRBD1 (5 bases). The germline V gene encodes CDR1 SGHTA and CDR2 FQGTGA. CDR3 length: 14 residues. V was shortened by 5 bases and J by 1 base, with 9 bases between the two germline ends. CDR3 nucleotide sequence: TGTGCCAGCAGCCTGGGACCTTCTGGAAACACCATATATTTT. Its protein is CASSLGPSGNTIYF. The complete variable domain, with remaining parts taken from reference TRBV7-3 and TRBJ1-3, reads GAGVSQTPSNKVTEKGKYVELRCDPISGHTALYWYRQSLGQGPEFLIYFQGTGAADDSGLPNDRFFAVRPEGSVSTLKIQRTERGDSAVYLCASSLGPSGNTIYFGEGSWLTVV.

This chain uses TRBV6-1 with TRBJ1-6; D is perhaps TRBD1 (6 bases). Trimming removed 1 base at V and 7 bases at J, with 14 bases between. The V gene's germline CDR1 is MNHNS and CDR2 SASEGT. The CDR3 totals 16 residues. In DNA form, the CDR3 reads TGTGCCAGCAGTGAAGGGGCAGGGGACTCGAATTCACCCCTCCACTTT. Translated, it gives CASSEGAGDSNSPLHF.

CDR3 in DNA: TGTGCCAGCAGTGGGGGAGGCAAACCCTACGAGCAGTACTTC. Amino acid sequence: CASSGGGKPYEQYF. The chain combines TRBV28 with TRBJ2-7; maybe TRBD2 (6 bases). This CDR3 contains 14 residues. CDR1 and CDR2 from the germline V gene are MDHEN and SYDVKM. Trimming shortened V by 5 bases and J by 2 bases, and 13 bases separated the two germline ends.

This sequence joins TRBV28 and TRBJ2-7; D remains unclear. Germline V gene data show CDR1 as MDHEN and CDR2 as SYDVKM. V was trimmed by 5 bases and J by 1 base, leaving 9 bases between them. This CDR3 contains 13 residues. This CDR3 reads CASSLGPSYEQYF. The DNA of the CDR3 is TGTGCCAGCAGTCTTGGGCCATCCTACGAGCAGTACTTC.

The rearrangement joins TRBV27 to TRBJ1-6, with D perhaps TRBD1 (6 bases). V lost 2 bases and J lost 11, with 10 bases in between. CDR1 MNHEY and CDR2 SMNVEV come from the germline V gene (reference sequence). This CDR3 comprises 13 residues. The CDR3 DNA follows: TGTGCCAGCAGTTTAGAATCAGGGGCACCCCTCCACTTT. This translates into CASSLESGAPLHF.

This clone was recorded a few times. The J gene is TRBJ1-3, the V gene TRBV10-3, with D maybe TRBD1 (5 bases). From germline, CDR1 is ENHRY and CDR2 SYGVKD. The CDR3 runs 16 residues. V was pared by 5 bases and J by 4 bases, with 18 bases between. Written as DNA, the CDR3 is TGTGCCATCAGTATTTCCGGGACTCCGGGGGGAAACACCATATATTTT. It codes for CAISISGTPGGNTIYF.

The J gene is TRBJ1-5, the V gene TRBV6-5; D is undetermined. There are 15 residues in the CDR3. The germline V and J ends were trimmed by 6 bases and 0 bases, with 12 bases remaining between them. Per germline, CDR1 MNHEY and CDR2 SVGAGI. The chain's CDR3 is CASSSGGYSNQPQHF. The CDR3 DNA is TGTGCCAGCAGCAGTGGAGGATATAGCAATCAGCCCCAGCATTTT.

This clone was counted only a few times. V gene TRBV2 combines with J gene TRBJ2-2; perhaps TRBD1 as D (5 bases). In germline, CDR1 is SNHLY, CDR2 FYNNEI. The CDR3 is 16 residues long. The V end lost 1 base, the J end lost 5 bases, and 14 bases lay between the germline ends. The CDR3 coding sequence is TGTGCCAGCAGTGAAGAGGGGCTGAGGATAACCGGGGAGCTGTTTTTT. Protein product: CASSEEGLRITGELFF.

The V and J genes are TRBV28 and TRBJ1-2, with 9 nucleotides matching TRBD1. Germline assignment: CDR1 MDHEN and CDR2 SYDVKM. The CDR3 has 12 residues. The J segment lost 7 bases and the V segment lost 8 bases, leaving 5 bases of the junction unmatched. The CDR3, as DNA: TGTGCCAGCCGGACAGGGGCGAGTGGCTACACCTTC. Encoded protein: CASRTGASGYTF.

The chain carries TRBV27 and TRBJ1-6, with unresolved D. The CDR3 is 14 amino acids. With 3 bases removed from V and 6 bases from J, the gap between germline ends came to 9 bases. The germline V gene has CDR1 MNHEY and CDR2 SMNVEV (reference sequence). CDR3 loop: CASSFARFNSPLHF. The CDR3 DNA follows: TGTGCCAGCAGTTTCGCCAGATTTAATTCACCCCTCCACTTT.

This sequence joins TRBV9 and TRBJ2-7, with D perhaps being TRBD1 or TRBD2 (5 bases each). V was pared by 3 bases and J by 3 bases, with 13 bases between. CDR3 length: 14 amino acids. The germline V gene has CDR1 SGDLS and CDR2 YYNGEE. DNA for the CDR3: TGTGCCAGCAGCGCCCGGGACCGAAACTACGAGCAGTACTTC. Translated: CASSARDRNYEQYF.

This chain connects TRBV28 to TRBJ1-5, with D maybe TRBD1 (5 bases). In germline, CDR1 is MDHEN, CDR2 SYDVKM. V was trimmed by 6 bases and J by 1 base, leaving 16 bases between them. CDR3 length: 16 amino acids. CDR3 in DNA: TGTGCCAGCAGCTTCGGGGGTCCCCTGAGCAATCAGCCCCAGCATTTT. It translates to CASSFGGPLSNQPQHF. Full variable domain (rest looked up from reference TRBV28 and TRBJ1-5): DVKVTQSSRYLVKRTGEKVFLECVQDMDHENMFWYRQDPGLGLRLIYFSYDVKMKEKGDIPEGYSVSREKKERFSLILESASTNQTSMYLCASSFGGPLSNQPQHFGDGTRLSIL.

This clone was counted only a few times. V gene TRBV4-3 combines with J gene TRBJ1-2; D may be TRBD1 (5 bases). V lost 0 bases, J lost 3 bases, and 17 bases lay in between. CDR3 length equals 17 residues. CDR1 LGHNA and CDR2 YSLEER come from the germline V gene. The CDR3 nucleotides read TGCGCCAGCAGCCAAGACTACGGGGGAAGGAAGGACTATGGCTACACCTTC. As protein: CASSQDYGGRKDYGYTF.

The DNA for the CDR3 is TGTGCCAGCAGTGATGACGGAGTGGACACTGAAGCTTTCTTT. Amino acid sequence: CASSDDGVDTEAFF. The chain is built from TRBV6-1 and TRBJ1-1; D unclear. Per the germline V gene, CDR1 is MNHNS and CDR2 is SASEGT. The CDR3 has 14 residues. Between the trimmed V and J ends, which lost 3 bases and 3 bases, there was a span of 11 bases.

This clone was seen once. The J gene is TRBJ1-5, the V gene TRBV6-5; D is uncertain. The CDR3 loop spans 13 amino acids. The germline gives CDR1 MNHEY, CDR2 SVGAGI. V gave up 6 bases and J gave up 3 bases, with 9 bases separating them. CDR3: CASRRLINQPQHF. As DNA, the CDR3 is TGTGCCAGCAGGCGGCTTATCAATCAGCCCCAGCATTTT.